A selection of T cell receptor beta chains follows, all from one sample in a study of spatial heterogeneity in lung cancer. TCRdb processed the 5' RACE reads anew with MiXCR; each CDR3 protein has one entry. The sample yields 50,000 to 65,000 distinct CDR3 sequences, under 7.5% seen once. The specimen comprised PBMCs, sampled at surgery. The receptors derive from a female donor with early-stage non-small cell lung cancer. Both conserved end residues are part of each CDR3. The D gene is left open where the match is weak. A row's size may be missing; if present it is once, few, many or a size class.

clone_size | d_call | j_call | v_call | cdr3_aa | cdr3_nt
. | . | TRBJ2-5 | TRBV6-5 | CASSYSYGTQYF | TGTGCCAGCAGTTACTCGTACGGGACCCAGTACTTC
many | TRBD1 | TRBJ1-4 | TRBV5-5 | CASSSRLGQGDEKLFF | TGTGCCAGCAGCTCGCGATTGGGACAGGGTGATGAAAAACTGTTTTTT
many | . | TRBJ2-5 | TRBV2 | CASSESETQYF | TGTGCCAGCAGTGAATCTGAGACCCAGTACTTC
few | . | TRBJ2-4 | TRBV25-1 | CASSIGDIQYF | TGTGCCAGCAGTATAGGGGACATTCAGTACTTC
many | . | TRBJ2-7 | TRBV10-3 | CAISAIGLQYF | TGTGCCATCAGTGCGATAGGGTTGCAGTACTTC
many | . | TRBJ1-5 | TRBV3-1 | CASSQGAKGGSQPQHF | TGTGCCAGCAGCCAAGGAGCCAAAGGCGGTTCTCAGCCCCAGCATTTT
many | TRBD1 | TRBJ2-5 | TRBV7-2 | CASSPIRTGEETQYF | TGTGCCAGCAGCCCTATCAGGACAGGGGAGGAGACCCAGTACTTC
many | . | TRBJ2-4 | TRBV29-1 | CSRMPLSFGGPNLQYF | TGCAGCCGGATGCCTTTGTCATTTGGGGGCCCAAATCTTCAGTACTTC
many | . | TRBJ2-1 | TRBV18 | CASSSTGAITYNEQFF | TGTGCCAGCTCAAGCACGGGGGCTATTACCTACAATGAGCAGTTCTTC
few | . | TRBJ1-1 | TRBV5-1 | CASSQTVTMNTEAFF | TGCGCCAGCAGCCAGACAGTTACCATGAACACTGAAGCTTTCTTT
many | . | TRBJ2-3 | TRBV20-1 | CSARDGGRDTQYF | TGCAGTGCTAGAGATGGGGGGAGGGATACGCAGTATTTT
many | TRBD2 | TRBJ2-3 | TRBV20-1 | CSARRLGGSFPRDTQYF | TGCAGTGCTAGGCGCCTTGGCGGGAGTTTTCCTCGGGATACGCAGTATTTT
many | . | TRBJ1-1 | TRBV20-1 | CSARIPTYTEAFF | TGCAGTGCTAGAATACCCACCTACACTGAAGCTTTCTTT
many | . | TRBJ2-7 | TRBV28 | CASSSWATYEQYF | TGTGCCAGCAGTTCGTGGGCCACCTACGAGCAGTACTTC
many | . | TRBJ2-3 | TRBV3-1 | CASSQVAITTDTQYF | TGTGCCAGCAGCCAAGTGGCTATTACCACAGATACGCAGTATTTT
many | . | TRBJ2-6 | TRBV6-2/TRBV6-3 | CASSYLGGTFSGANVLTF | TGTGCCAGCAGTTACTTAGGGGGTACCTTCTCTGGGGCCAACGTCCTGACTTTC